The 16 T cell receptor beta chains presented below share a single source sample, sequenced in a study of PD-L1 blockade in urothelial cancer. Time point reported: pretreatment peripheral blood. Data came from immunoSEQ multiplex PCR; TCRdb stores just in-frame clones and leaves some out. The table has tens of thousands of clones, about four fifths seen once. Sample: PBMCs, taken around atezolizumab (anti-PD-L1) treatment. These receptors all come from an older man with urothelial cancer.

This clone showed up just a few times. V gene TRBV5-1 combines with J gene TRBJ2-4; D perhaps matches TRBD2 (6 bases). The CDR3 has 14 amino acids. The germline gives CDR1 SGHRS, CDR2 YFSETQ. The V end was cut by 0 bases, the J end by 7 bases, with 11 bases between. CDR3 residues: CASSLGASENIQYF. CDR3 nucleotides: TGCGCCAGCAGCTTGGGGGCTAGCGAGAACATTCAGTACTTC. Supplemented by reference TRBV5-1 and TRBJ2-4, the full variable domain reads KAGVTQTPRYLIKTRGQQVTLSCSPISGHRSVSWYQQTPGQGLQFLFEYFSETQRNKGNFPGRFSGRQFSNSRSEMNVSTLELGDSALYLCASSLGASENIQYFGAGTRLSVL.

Note on this clone: The sample carries other DNA sequences with the same CDR3. The chain joins TRBV30 to TRBJ1-4; perhaps TRBD1 as D (6 bases). Germline lookup yields CDR1 GTSNPN and CDR2 SVGIG (reference sequence). There are 14 residues in the CDR3. V lost 4 bases to trimming and J lost 3 bases, with 12 bases between them. In nucleotides, the CDR3 is TGTGCCTGGACCAGGCAGGGGTCTAATGAAAAACTGTTTTTT. It specifies CAWTRQGSNEKLFF.

V and J are TRBV11-1 and TRBJ2-7; tentative D call: TRBD1 (6 bases). The CDR3 totals 11 residues. The V end was cut by 6 bases, the J end by 3 bases, with 6 bases between. Germline CDR1 is SGHAT and CDR2 is FQDESV (reference sequence). CDR3 DNA sequence: TGTGCCAGCAGAGGGGGCTACGAGCAGTACTTC. Its protein is CASRGGYEQYF.

The chain uses TRBV19 and TRBJ1-5, with 8 nucleotides matching TRBD1. CDR3 length: 15 amino acids. CDR1 LNHDA and CDR2 SQIVND come from the germline V gene (reference sequence). Trimming at V came to 5 bases and at J to 3 bases, leaving 6 bases not matched to a gene. For the CDR3, the DNA is TGTGCCAGTAGTGGATCAGGGGGCGTCAATCAGCCCCAGCATTTT. It is translated as CASSGSGGVNQPQHF. Full variable domain (rest looked up from reference TRBV19 and TRBJ1-5): DGGITQSPKYLFRKEGQNVTLSCEQNLNHDAMYWYRQDPGQGLRLIYYSQIVNDFQKGDIAEGYSVSREKKESFPLTVTSAQKNPTAFYLCASSGSGGVNQPQHFGDGTRLSIL.

V usage is TRBV5-1 and J usage is TRBJ2-2, with a weak D call TRBD2 (6 bases). Trimming took off 7 bases at V and 0 bases at J, with 10 bases between the two ends. Per germline, CDR1 SGHRS and CDR2 YFSETQ. There are 14 residues in the CDR3. CDR3 DNA: TGCGCCAGCGGAACGGGAGCGAACACCGGGGAGCTGTTTTTT. This gives the protein CASGTGANTGELFF.

This sequence joins TRBV5-1 and TRBJ2-3, with D tentatively TRBD1 (5 bases). The V end was cut by 5 bases, the J end by 2 bases, with 12 bases between. CDR1 is SGHRS and CDR2 is YFSETQ in the germline V gene. CDR3 length equals 14 residues. CDR3 amino acids: CASRQDTNTDTQYF. CDR3 DNA sequence: TGCGCCAGCAGACAGGATACTAACACAGATACGCAGTATTTT.

This clone was detected only once. This chain links TRBV10-3 with TRBJ1-2, with a weak D call TRBD1 (6 bases). Germline V gives CDR1 ENHRY, CDR2 SYGVKD. Between the trimmed V and J ends, which lost 3 bases and 8 bases, there was a span of 19 bases. The CDR3 runs to 15 residues. CDR3 loop: CAISEGPTGTRGYTF. DNA of the CDR3: TGTGCCATCAGTGAAGGGCCAACCGGGACACGGGGCTACACCTTC.

V gene TRBV11-3 combines with J gene TRBJ2-2; TRBD2 agrees at 10 bases. Germline-derived CDR1 and CDR2 are SGHNT and YENEEA. V gave up 5 bases and J gave up 5 bases; unmatched junction bases: 5. This CDR3 region has 15 residues. In DNA, the CDR3 is TGTGCCAGCAGCACTAGCGGGATATCAACCGGGGAGCTGTTTTTT. Protein sequence: CASSTSGISTGELFF.

The DNA of the CDR3 is TGTGCCATCAGTTTAACGGGAGGGGGGGAGACCCAGTACTTC. Amino acid sequence: CAISLTGGGETQYF. This chain connects TRBV10-3 to TRBJ2-5, with TRBD2 matching 8 bases. The length of the CDR3 is 14 residues. Per the germline V gene, CDR1 is ENHRY and CDR2 is SYGVKD. V dropped 5 bases and J dropped 5; count of bases not matched to a gene: 7.

This chain's CDR3 is CASSGQTVYGNQPQHF. The CDR3 nucleotides are TGTGCCAGCAGTGGCCAGACAGTATACGGCAATCAGCCCCAGCATTTT. The chain is built from TRBV2 and TRBJ1-5; D may be TRBD1 (5 bases). The V end lost 4 bases, the J end lost 2 bases, and 15 bases lay between the germline ends. The CDR3 covers 16 residues. Per germline, CDR1 SNHLY and CDR2 FYNNEI.

The chain employs TRBV7-9 and TRBJ2-7, with TRBD1 as a possible D gene (6 bases). The CDR3 is 17 amino acids. CDR1 and CDR2 from the germline V gene are SEHNR and FQNEAQ (reference sequence). V dropped 3 bases and J dropped 7 bases, with 25 bases sitting between them. CDR3 sequence (DNA): TGTGCCAGCAGCTTGCTTAGACAGGTGCCGGATTTATGTGAGCAGTACTTC. Its translation is CASSLLRQVPDLCEQYF.

The chain recombines TRBV28 with TRBJ2-7, with D possibly matching TRBD1 (5 bases). The CDR3 contains 16 residues. V was shortened by 5 bases and J by 2 bases, with 19 bases between the two germline ends. Germline V gene sequence: CDR1 MDHEN, CDR2 SYDVKM. The CDR3 protein is CASSPQWGQGTYEQYF. The CDR3 DNA reads TGTGCCAGCAGTCCCCAGTGGGGCCAGGGAACCTACGAGCAGTACTTC.

V gene TRBV18 combines with J gene TRBJ1-5; possibly TRBD1 for D (5 bases). Trimming removed 0 bases at V and 0 bases at J, with 9 bases between. This CDR3 comprises 16 residues. Germline loops: CDR1 KGHSH, CDR2 LQKENI. CDR3 bases: TGTGCCAGCTCACCACCGGGGCTGAATAGCAATCAGCCCCAGCATTTT. Its translation is CASSPPGLNSNQPQHF.

This chain connects TRBV18 to TRBJ2-3; D possibly corresponds to TRBD2 (5 bases). Germline V gives CDR1 KGHSH, CDR2 LQKENI. This CDR3 comprises 13 residues. Trimming took off 3 bases at V and 6 bases at J, with 10 bases between the two ends. The CDR3 DNA is TGTGCCAGCTCACCCCCTGTAGCGGATACGCAGTATTTT. This sequence encodes CASSPPVADTQYF. The whole variable domain, filled in from reference TRBV18 and TRBJ2-3, reads NAGVMQNPRHLVRRRGQEARLRCSPMKGHSHVYWYRQLPEEGLKFMVYLQKENIIDESGMPKERFSAEFPKEGPSILRIQQVVRGDSAAYFCASSPPVADTQYFGPGTRLTVL.

This clone appeared a single time. V and J are TRBV6-1 and TRBJ2-1, with 8 bases lining up with TRBD1. This CDR3 is built from 15 residues. The germline gives CDR1 MNHNS, CDR2 SASEGT. After removal of 4 bases from V and 6 bases from J, the junction contained 8 bases not matched to a gene. Here the CDR3 DNA reads TGTGCCAGCAGTGTATCAGGGGGCATAGGCAATGAGCAGTTCTTC. Translating gives CASSVSGGIGNEQFF.

The chain recombines TRBV6-5 with TRBJ2-3; 7 bases are a match to TRBD2. After removal of 0 bases from V and 1 base from J, the junction contained 4 bases not matched to a gene. This CDR3 spans 16 amino acids. Germline CDR1 MNHEY, CDR2 SVGAGI. Here the CDR3 reads CASSYSGREGTDTQYF. In DNA form, the CDR3 reads TGTGCCAGCAGTTACTCGGGTCGGGAGGGCACAGATACGCAGTATTTT.